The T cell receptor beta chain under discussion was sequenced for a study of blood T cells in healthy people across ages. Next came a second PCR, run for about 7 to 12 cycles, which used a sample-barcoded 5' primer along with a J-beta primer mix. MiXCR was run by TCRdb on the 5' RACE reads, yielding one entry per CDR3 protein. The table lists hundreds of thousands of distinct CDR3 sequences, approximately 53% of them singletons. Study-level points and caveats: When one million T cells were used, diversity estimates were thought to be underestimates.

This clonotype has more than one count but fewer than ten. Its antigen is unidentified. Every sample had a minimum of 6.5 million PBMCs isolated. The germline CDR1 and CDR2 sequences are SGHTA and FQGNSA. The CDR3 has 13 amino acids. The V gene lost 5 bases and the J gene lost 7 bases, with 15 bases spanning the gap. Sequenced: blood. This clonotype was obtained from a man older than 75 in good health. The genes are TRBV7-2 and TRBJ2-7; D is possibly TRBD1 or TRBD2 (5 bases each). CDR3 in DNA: TGTGCCAGCAGCCAGGGACGGATTAAGGAGCAGTACTTC. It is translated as CASSQGRIKEQYF. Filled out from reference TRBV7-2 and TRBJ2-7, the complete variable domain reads GAGVSQSPSNKVTEKGKDVELRCDPISGHTALYWYRQSLGQGLEFLIYFQGNSAPDKSGLPSDRFSAERTGGSVSTLTIQRTQQEDSAVYLCASSQGRIKEQYFGPGTRLTVT.